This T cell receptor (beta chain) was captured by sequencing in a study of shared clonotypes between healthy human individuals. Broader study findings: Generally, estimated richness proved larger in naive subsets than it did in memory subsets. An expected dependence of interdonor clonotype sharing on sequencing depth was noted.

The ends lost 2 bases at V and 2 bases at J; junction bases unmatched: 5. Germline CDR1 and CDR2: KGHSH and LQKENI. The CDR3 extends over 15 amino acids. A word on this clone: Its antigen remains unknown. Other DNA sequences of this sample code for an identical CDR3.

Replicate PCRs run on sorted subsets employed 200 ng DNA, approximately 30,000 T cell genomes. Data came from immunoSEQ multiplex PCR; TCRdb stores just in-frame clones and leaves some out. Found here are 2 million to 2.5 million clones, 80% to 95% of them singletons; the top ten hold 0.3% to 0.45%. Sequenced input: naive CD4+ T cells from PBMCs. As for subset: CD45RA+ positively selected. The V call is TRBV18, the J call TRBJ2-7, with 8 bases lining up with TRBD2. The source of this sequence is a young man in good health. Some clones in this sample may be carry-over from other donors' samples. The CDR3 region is CASSPGLAGTYEQYF. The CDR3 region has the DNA TGTGCCAGCTCACCAGGGTTAGCGGGGACCTACGAGCAGTACTTC.